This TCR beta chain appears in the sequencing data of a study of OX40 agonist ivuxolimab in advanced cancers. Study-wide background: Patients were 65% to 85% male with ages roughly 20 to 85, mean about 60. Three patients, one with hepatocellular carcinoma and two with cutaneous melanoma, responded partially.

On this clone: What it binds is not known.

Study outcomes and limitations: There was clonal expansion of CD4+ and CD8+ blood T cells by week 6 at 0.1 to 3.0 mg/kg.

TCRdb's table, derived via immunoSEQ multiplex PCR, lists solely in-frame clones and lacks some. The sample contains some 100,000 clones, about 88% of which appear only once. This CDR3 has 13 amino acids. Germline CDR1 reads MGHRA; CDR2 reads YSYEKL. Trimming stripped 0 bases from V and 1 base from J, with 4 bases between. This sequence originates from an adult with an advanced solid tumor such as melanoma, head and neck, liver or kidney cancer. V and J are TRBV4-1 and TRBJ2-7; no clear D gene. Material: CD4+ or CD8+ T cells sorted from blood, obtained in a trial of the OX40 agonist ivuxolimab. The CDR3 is CASSQDRSYEQYF. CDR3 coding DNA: TGCGCCAGCAGCCAAGACAGATCCTACGAGCAGTACTTC.